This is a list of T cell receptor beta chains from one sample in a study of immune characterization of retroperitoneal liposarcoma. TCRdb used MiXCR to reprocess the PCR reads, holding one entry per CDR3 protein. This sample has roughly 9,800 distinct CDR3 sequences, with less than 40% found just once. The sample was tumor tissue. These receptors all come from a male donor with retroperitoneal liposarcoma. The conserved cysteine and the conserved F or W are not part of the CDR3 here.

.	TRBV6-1	ASSPGLAGNEQY
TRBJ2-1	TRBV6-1	AASHFYEQF
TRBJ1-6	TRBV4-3	ASSQFQGPPVSPLH
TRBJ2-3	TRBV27	ASSLNLGASTDTQY
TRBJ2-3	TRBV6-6	ASRYSGFGTDTQY
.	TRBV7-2	ASSLAGAKNIQY
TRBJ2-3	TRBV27	ASSSGLREVVTDTQY
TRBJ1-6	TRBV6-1	ASNDYNSPLH
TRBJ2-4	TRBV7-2	ASSVGGGAKNIQY
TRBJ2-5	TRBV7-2	ASSLGPPSGRAEETQY
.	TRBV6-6	ASSAGGPGGTEQF
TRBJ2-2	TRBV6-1	ASSEGVIGELF
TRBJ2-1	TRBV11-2	ASSLYYNEQF
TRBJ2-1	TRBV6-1	ASSEVNRAYEQF
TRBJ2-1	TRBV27	ASSSIQDNEQF
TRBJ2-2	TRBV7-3	ASSLSGGSSRELF
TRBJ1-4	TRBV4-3	ASSPLRATNEKLF
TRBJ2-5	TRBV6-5	ASSYSSSGQETQY
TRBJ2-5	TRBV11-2	ASSLAIRVEQY
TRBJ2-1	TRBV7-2	ASSLKGGTSDYEQF
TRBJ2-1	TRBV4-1	ASSQVAGYETQF
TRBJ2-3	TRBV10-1	ALRPGGGDTQY